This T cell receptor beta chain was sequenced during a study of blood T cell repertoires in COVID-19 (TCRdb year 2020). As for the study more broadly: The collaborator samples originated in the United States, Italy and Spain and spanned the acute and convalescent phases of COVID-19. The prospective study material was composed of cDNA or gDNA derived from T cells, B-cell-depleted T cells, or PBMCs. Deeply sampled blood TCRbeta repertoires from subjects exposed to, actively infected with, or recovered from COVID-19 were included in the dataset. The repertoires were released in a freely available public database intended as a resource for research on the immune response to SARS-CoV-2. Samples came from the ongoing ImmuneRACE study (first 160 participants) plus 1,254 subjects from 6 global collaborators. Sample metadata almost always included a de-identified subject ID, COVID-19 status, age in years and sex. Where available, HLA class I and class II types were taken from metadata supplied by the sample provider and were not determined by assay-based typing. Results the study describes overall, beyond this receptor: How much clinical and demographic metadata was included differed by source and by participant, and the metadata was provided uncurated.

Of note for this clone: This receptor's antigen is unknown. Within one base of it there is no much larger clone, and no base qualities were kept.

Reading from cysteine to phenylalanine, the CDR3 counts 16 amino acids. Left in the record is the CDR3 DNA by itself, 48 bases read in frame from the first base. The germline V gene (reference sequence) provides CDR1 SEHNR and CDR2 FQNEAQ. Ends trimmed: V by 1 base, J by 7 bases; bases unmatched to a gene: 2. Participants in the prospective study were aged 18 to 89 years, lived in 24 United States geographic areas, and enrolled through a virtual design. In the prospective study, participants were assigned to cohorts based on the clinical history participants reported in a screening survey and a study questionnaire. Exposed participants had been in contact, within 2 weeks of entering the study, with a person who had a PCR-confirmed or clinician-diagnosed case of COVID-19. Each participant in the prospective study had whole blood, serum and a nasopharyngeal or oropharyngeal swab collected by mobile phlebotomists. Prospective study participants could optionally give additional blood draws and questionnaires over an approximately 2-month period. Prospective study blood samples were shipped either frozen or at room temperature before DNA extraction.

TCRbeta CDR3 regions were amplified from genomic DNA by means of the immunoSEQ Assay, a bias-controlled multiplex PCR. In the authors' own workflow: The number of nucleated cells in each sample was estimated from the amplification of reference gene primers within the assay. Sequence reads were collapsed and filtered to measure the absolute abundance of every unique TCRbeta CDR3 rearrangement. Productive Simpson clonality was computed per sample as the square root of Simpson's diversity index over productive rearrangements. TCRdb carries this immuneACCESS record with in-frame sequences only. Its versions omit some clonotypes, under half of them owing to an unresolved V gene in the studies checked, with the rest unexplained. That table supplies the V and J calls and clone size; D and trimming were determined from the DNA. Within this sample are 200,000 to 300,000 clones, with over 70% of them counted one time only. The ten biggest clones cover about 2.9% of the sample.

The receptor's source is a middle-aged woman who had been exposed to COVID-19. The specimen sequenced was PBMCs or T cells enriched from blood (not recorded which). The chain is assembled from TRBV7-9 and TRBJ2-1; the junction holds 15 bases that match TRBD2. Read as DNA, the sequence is TGTGCCAGCAGCTTAGTTGGGACTAGCGGGAGGAATGAGCAGTTCTTC. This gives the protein CASSLVGTSGRNEQFF.